This T cell receptor (beta chain) is drawn from a study of T cell changes during pregnancy in multiple sclerosis. The CDR3 totals 18 residues. Germline V gene data show CDR1 as SNHLY and CDR2 as FYNNEI. V shed 8 bases and J 2 bases; nucleotides not matched to a gene: 18. Produced via immunoSEQ multiplex PCR; TCRdb's table is partial and in-frame only. Among 35,000 to 50,000 clones listed, 70% to 90% were seen once. The J gene is TRBJ1-2, the V gene TRBV2, with 9 bases matching TRBD1. The sequenced sample was CD4+ T cells from peripheral blood mononuclear cells, obtained after pregnancy. This TCR derives from a female donor with multiple sclerosis, enrolled in a pregnancy study. CDR3 bases: TGTGCCAGCCGCTCTTCCCGGACAGGGGAAAGGGGAAACTATGGCTACACCTTC. As protein: CASRSSRTGERGNYGYTF.